This T cell receptor (beta chain) comes out of a study of blood T cell repertoires in COVID-19. Study context: Sites across the United States, Italy and Spain contributed samples from acute and convalescent COVID-19. T cells, B-cell-depleted T cells, or PBMCs supplied cDNA or gDNA.

Only in-frame clones appear in the TCRdb table, and some are missing; sequencing was by immunoSEQ multiplex PCR. The data contain 50,000 to 60,000 clones, about 88% of them singletons. The germline gives CDR1 MNHNS, CDR2 SASEGT. The CDR3 extends over 13 amino acids. V lost 3 bases to trimming and J lost 8 bases; unmatched junction nucleotides: 4. This sequence joins TRBV6-1 and TRBJ1-2; 9 nucleotides line up with TRBD1. The specimen sequenced was peripheral blood. The source is a man between 60 and 70 years old with acute or convalescent COVID-19. CDR3 DNA sequence: TGTGCCAGCAGTGACGGACAGGGGTCCGGCTACACCTTC. It is translated as CASSDGQGSGYTF.